This T cell receptor beta chain was recorded in a study of shared clonotypes between healthy human individuals. Study-wide background: Donors had three CD4 naive, three CD4 memory, two CD8 naive and one CD8 memory plate apiece.

About this clone itself: This specimen includes other DNA sequences encoding the same CDR3.

The data were produced by immunoSEQ multiplex PCR, yet TCRdb's version contains in-frame clones alone and is incomplete. The sample lists 980,000 or so clones, about three quarters seen once, with roughly 1.5% in the top ten. The CDR3 consists of 13 residues. The V and J ends lost 2 bases and 2 bases respectively, with 6 bases between them. Germline-derived CDR1 and CDR2 are SGDLS and YYNGEE. Donors were healthy HIV-negative adults without recent acute infections or vaccinations. The chain has TRBV9 and TRBJ2-3; the D is unclear. Sequencing input: memory CD4+ T cells sorted from blood. As for subset: CD45RA-negative fraction. The TCR comes from a man between 18 and 29 years old in good health. CDR3 in amino acids: CASSVGNTDTQYF. CDR3 in DNA: TGTGCCAGCAGCGTTGGGAACACAGATACGCAGTATTTT. Together with reference TRBV9 and TRBJ2-3, the CDR3 gives the full variable domain: DSGVTQTPKHLITATGQRVTLRCSPRSGDLSVYWYQQSLDQGLQFLIQYYNGEERAKGNILERFSAQQFPDLHSELNLSSLELGDSALYFCASSVGNTDTQYFGPGTRLTVL.